This T cell receptor beta chain originates from a study of cytotoxic CD8 clonotypes in ibrutinib-treated CLL. Sequenced by immunoSEQ multiplex PCR; TCRdb stores in-frame clones only, minus some. The sample carries tens of thousands of clones, about 65% recorded once. This CDR3 contains 13 residues. Trimming took 4 bases from V and 1 from J, leaving 10 bases between them. Germline V CDR1 and CDR2: GTSNPN, SVGIG (reference sequence). Sequencing was performed on PBMCs, taken after 24 months of ibrutinib treatment. V and J are TRBV30 and TRBJ1-2, with unresolved D. The TCR sequence derives from a human donor with chronic lymphocytic leukemia. The CDR3: CAWIGRFNYGYTF. The CDR3 bases are TGTGCCTGGATAGGGCGGTTTAACTATGGCTACACCTTC.